The clone carrying this T cell receptor beta chain occurred many times. As yet, its antigen is unknown. This sample is drawn from a study of regulatory T cells in long-lasting Graves disease. Study-wide background: Antithyroid drug intake by newly diagnosed Graves' patients had lasted under 3 months.

The study, taken as a whole, reports: Exclusively peripheral blood, rather than thyroid tissue, was studied. Among persistent patients, a larger number of public clonotypes were shared (around 2,700) than among newly diagnosed patients (roughly 1,000).

CDR3 length equals 17 residues. Germline trimming cut 5 bases from V and 6 bases from J; bases unmatched to any gene: 17. Germline CDR1 and CDR2: SEHNR and FQNEAQ (reference sequence). As to time point: newly diagnosed GD, antithyroid drugs for less than 3 months. RNA isolated from PBMCs was used to make the TCR library. Researchers made TCR beta libraries by using iRepertoire HTBI primers and running Arm-PCR on CDR3 regions. Each CDR3 protein is one row after TCRdb ran MiXCR on the multiplex PCR reads. This sample yields a few hundred thousand distinct CDR3 sequences, of which 18% are seen a single time; roughly 23% belongs to the top ten.

This chain joins TRBV7-9 and TRBJ1-2, with TRBD1 identical over 8 bases. This specimen consisted of peripheral blood mononuclear cells (PBMCs), obtained at new diagnosis, from a patient treated with antithyroid drugs. This clonotype originated in a female donor with Graves disease. CDR3 in DNA: TGTGCCAGCAGCCCTTCCGGGACAGGTTTCGGGGAGGATGGCTACACCTTC. It translates to CASSPSGTGFGEDGYTF.